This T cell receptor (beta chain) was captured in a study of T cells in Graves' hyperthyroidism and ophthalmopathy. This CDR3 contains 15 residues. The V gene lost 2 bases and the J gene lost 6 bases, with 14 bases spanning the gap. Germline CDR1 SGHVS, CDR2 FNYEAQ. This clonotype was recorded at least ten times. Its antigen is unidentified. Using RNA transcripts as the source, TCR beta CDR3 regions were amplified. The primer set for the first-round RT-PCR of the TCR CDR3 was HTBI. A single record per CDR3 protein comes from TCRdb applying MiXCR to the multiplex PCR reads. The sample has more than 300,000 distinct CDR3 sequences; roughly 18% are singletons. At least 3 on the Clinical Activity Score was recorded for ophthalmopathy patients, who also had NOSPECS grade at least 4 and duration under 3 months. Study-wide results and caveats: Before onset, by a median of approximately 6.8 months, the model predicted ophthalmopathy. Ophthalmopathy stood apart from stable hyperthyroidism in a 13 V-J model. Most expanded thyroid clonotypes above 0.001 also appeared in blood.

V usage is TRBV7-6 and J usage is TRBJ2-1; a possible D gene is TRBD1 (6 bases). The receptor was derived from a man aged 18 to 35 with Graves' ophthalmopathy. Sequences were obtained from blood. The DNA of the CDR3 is TGTGCCAGCAGCTTAACGCTAGGGGGTGCCAATGAGCAGTTCTTC. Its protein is CASSLTLGGANEQFF.